This T cell receptor beta chain derives from a study of blood T cell repertoires in COVID-19. Study overall: Acute and convalescent COVID-19 specimens originated in the United States, Italy and Spain. T cells, B-cell-depleted T cells, or PBMCs provided the cDNA or gDNA that served as material.

Germline assignment: CDR1 SGHRS and CDR2 YFSETQ. The CDR3 covers 13 residues. Trimming took 7 bases from V and 1 from J, leaving 9 bases between them. The authors' processing: Amplification with reference gene primers provided the estimates of nucleated cell counts. Measured with immunoSEQ multiplex PCR; TCRdb has only the in-frame clones, and not every one. The DNA was the basis for D and trimming; V, J and clone size are from that table. The data hold approximately 97,000 clones, with approximately 85% observed a single time. This TCR was sampled from a man aged 35 to 55 with active or convalescent COVID-19. V gene TRBV5-1 combines with J gene TRBJ1-5; tentatively, D is TRBD1 (5 bases). The material sequenced was peripheral blood. The CDR3 coding sequence is TGCGCCAGCGATGGGGGGAGCAATCAGCCCCAGCATTTT. Protein sequence: CASDGGSNQPQHF.